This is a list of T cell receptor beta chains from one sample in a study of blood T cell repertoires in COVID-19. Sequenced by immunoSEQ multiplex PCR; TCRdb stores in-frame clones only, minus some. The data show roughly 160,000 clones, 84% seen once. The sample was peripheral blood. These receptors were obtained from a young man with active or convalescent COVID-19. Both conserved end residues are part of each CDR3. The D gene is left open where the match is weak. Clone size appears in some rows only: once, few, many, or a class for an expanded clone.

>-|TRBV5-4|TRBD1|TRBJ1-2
TGTGCCAGCAGCTTAGACAGGGAACCCCTGGGCTATGGCTACACCTTC
CASSLDREPLGYGYTF
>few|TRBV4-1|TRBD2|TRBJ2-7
TGCGCCAGCAGCCAATTTCGGGAGGGCGAGCAGTACTTC
CASSQFREGEQYF
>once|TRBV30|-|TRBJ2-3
TGTGCCTGGAGTTCGGGTGGGAGCGTGGCGCAGTATTTT
CAWSSGGSVAQYF
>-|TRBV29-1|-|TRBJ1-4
TGCAGCGTTGCCGGGACTTCGGTTGAAAAACTGTTTTTT
CSVAGTSVEKLFF
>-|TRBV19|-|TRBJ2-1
TGTGCCAGTAGTATAGAGAATGGGGGGAAAGGGCAGTTCTTC
CASSIENGGKGQFF
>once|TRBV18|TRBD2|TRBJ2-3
TGTGCCAGCTCACTAGCGGGAGGGCCAATCGATACGCAGTATTTT
CASSLAGGPIDTQYF
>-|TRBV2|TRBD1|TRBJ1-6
TGTGCCAGAGGGACAGGAAATTCACCCCTCCACTTT
CARGTGNSPLHF
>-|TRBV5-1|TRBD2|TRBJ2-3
TGCGCCAGCAGCTTGGACTTGGGTACTACGACTAGCGGGAGGGACCTGCAGTATTTT
CASSLDLGTTTSGRDLQYF
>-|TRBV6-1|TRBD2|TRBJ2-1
TGTGCCAGCAGTGAAGCGCCCAGCGGGAGCTACAATGAGCAGTTCTTC
CASSEAPSGSYNEQFF
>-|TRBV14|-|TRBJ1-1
TGTGCCAGCAGCCAACAGGGCAGCATGAACACTGAAGCTTTCTTT
CASSQQGSMNTEAFF
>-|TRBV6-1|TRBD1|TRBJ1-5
TGTGCCAGCAGTGAACTTACAGGGGGAGGTCAGCCCCAGCATTTT
CASSELTGGGQPQHF
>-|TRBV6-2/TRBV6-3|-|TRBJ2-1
TGTGCCAGCAGTTACTGGTTGCAGAACAATGAGCAGTTCTTC
CASSYWLQNNEQFF
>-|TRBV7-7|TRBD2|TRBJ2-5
TGTGCTAGCAGCCCAACGACTAGCGGGAGTTATGAGACCCAGTACTTC
CASSPTTSGSYETQYF
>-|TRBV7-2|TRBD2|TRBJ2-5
TGTGCCAGCAGCGTGAGCGGGGCCCGACAAGAGACCCAGTACTTC
CASSVSGARQETQYF
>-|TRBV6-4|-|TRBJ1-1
TGTGCCAGCAGTGACTCTCCAGATATCATGAACACTGAAGCTTTCTTT
CASSDSPDIMNTEAFF
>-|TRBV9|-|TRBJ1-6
TGTGCCAGCAGCTCACCGAGGAACTCCTATAATTCACCCCTCCACTTT
CASSSPRNSYNSPLHF
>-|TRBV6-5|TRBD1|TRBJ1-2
TGTGCCAGCAGTTTGACAGGGAACTATGGCTACACCTTC
CASSLTGNYGYTF
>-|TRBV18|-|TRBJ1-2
TGTGCCAGCTCACCACTGGGTCAGGGGATCTCCTCTGGCTATGGCTACACCTTC
CASSPLGQGISSGYGYTF
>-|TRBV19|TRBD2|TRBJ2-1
TGTGCCAGTAGTCTCCTCTCTAGCGGGAGCTCCTACAATGAGCAGTTCTTC
CASSLLSSGSSYNEQFF
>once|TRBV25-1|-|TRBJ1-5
TGTGCCAGCACAGGGTCAGGGAATCAGCCCCAGCATTTT
CASTGSGNQPQHF
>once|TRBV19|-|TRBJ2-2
TGTGCCAGTAGTTTGGCAGGGTCGGGGGAGCTGTTTTTT
CASSLAGSGELFF
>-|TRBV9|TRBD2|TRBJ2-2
TGTGCCAGCAGCGTAGTGCCTAGCGGGGAGAACACCGGGGAGCTGTTTTTT
CASSVVPSGENTGELFF
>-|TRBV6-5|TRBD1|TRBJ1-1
TGTGCCAGCACTTTCGGGGATGACAGGGGGCAAGCTTTCTTT
CASTFGDDRGQAFF
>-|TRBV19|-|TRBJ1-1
TGTGCCAGTAGTCCTCGACAGGAGAACACTGAAGCTTTCTTT
CASSPRQENTEAFF
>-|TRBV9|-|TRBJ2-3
TGTGCCAGCAGCCGCTTGGACAGCAGCACAGATACGCAGTATTTT
CASSRLDSSTDTQYF
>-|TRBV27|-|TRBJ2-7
TGTGCCAGCAGTTTATCAGTCTCGGCAGGGTATGTGCAGTACTTC
CASSLSVSAGYVQYF
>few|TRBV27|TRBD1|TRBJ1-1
TGTGCCAGCAGTTCCCTCACGACAGGGACTGAAGCTTTCTTT
CASSSLTTGTEAFF
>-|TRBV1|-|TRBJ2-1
TGCACCAGCAGCCCGCGGGGGGAGGGCCGCGGGGATGAGCAGTTCTTC
CTSSPRGEGRGDEQFF
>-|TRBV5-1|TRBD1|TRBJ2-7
TGCGCCAGCAGCCTAGACAGGGTTGGAGACGAGCAGTACTTC
CASSLDRVGDEQYF
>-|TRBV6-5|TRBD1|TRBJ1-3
TGTGCCAGCTGGATACAGGGGCGAAACACCATATATTTT
CASWIQGRNTIYF
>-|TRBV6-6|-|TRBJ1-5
TGTGCCAGCAGTTACTCTGGGGCGCACAATCAGCCCCAGCATTTT
CASSYSGAHNQPQHF
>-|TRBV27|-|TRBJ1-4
TGTGCCAGCTGGGGGGGCAAACTGTTTTTT
CASWGGKLFF
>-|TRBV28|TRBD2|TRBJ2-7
TGTGCCAGCAAAAGGGGAGGGGCCTACGAGCAGTACTTC
CASKRGGAYEQYF
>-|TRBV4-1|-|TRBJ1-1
TGCGCCAGCAGCCAACCTTCCTCGGGAGTTGGCACTGAAGCTTTCTTT
CASSQPSSGVGTEAFF
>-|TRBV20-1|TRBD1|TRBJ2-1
TGCAGTGCGAGTCGGACAGGGGGTAGCAATGAGCAGTTCTTC
CSASRTGGSNEQFF